The 11 T cell receptor beta chains reported below all come from one sample, sequenced in a study of blood T cell repertoires in COVID-19. Sequencing used immunoSEQ multiplex PCR; TCRdb keeps in-frame clones, though not all of them. This sample has approximately 69,000 clones, with just under 80% found just once. The sample taken for sequencing was peripheral blood. The receptors here all came from a human donor in a cohort sampled during active COVID-19.

This clone has only a few counts. The genes are TRBV30 and TRBJ2-7; 8 bases map to TRBD1. Trimming took 2 bases from V and 3 from J; bases not matched to a gene: 6. CDR3 length equals 14 residues. CDR1 is GTSNPN, CDR2 SVGIG, per germline (reference sequence). The CDR3 nucleotides read TGTGCCTGGAGTAAACCAGGGGGCGACTACGAGCAGTACTTC. It codes for CAWSKPGGDYEQYF.

In this sample, this clone turned up a few times. The rearrangement joins TRBV20-1 to TRBJ1-1, with 7 bases that match TRBD1. The CDR3 contains 11 residues. Germline loops: CDR1 DFQATT, CDR2 SNEGSKA (reference sequence). J lost 6 bases, V lost 5 bases, and 3 bases had no gene match. The CDR3 loop is CSASRGAEAFF. CDR3 nucleotide sequence: TGCAGTGCTTCCAGGGGGGCTGAAGCTTTCTTT.

The CDR3: CASSYYGQGQDTQYF. In DNA, the CDR3 is TGTGCCAGCAGTTACTATGGACAGGGGCAAGATACGCAGTATTTT. The V gene is TRBV6-5, the J gene TRBJ2-3; 9 nucleotides agree with TRBD1. The germline gives CDR1 MNHEY, CDR2 SVGAGI. Trimming cost V 1 base and J 5 bases; bases outside gene matches: 4. The CDR3 length is 15 residues.

This clone occurred a few times. This sequence joins TRBV24-1 and TRBJ1-1; D possibly corresponds to TRBD1 (6 bases). V lost 5 bases and J lost 1, with 25 bases in between. The CDR3 has 19 residues. Germline CDR1 reads KGHDR; CDR2 reads SFDVKD. This CDR3 is CATSGSQGKGGRGNTEAFF. The DNA of the CDR3 is TGTGCCACCAGTGGGTCCCAGGGGAAGGGGGGGAGAGGGAACACTGAAGCTTTCTTT.

The chain combines TRBV19 with TRBJ1-1; D unclear. V was cut by 7 bases and J by 0 bases, with 12 bases left in between. The CDR3 consists of 14 residues. From germline, CDR1 is LNHDA and CDR2 SQIVND (reference sequence). The CDR3 nucleotides are TGTGCCAGTAACCTCGGACTGCTGAACACTGAAGCTTTCTTT. This encodes CASNLGLLNTEAFF.

The chain employs TRBV10-3 and TRBJ2-1; 11 nucleotides line up with TRBD2. The junction had 10 bases not matched to a gene; V was cut back by 6 bases and J by 6 bases. This CDR3 contains 16 residues. The germline V gene has CDR1 ENHRY and CDR2 SYGVKD. This CDR3 is CAISVGVAGGVNEQFF. In nucleotides, the CDR3 is TGTGCCATCAGCGTCGGGGTAGCGGGGGGGGTCAATGAGCAGTTCTTC.

The J gene is TRBJ1-2, the V gene TRBV7-8; TRBD1 aligns across 8 bases. The CDR3 length is 15 residues. The V gene's germline CDR1 is SGHVS and CDR2 FQNEAQ. Unmatched junction bases numbered 6, after V lost 5 bases and J lost 1 base. CDR3 sequence: CASSPTGGSNYGYTF. DNA for the CDR3: TGTGCCAGCAGCCCCACAGGGGGTAGTAACTATGGCTACACCTTC.

The chain uses TRBV14 and TRBJ2-2; TRBD1 agrees at 8 bases. From germline, CDR1 is SGHDN and CDR2 FVKESK. With V trimmed by 3 bases and J by 5 bases, 8 bases remained unmatched. This CDR3 has 16 amino acids. CDR3 coding DNA: TGTGCCAGCAGCCAGGCCGGGACAGGTTTGACCGGGGAGCTGTTTTTT. This gives the protein CASSQAGTGLTGELFF.

The chain links TRBV7-9 to TRBJ2-5; 7 bases are shared with TRBD1. Unmatched junction bases numbered 7, after V lost 5 bases and J lost 1 base. The CDR3 contains 15 residues. From germline, CDR1 is SEHNR and CDR2 FQNEAQ (reference sequence). CDR3 in amino acids: CASSRTQGIQETQYF. Written as DNA, the CDR3 is TGTGCCAGCAGCCGTACACAGGGGATCCAAGAGACCCAGTACTTC.

The gene calls are TRBV6-6 and TRBJ2-5, with TRBD1 matching 11 bases. The germline CDR1 and CDR2 sequences are MNHNY and SVGAGI (reference sequence). The CDR3 has 13 residues. The J segment lost 4 bases and the V segment lost 6 bases, leaving 1 base of the junction unmatched. CDR3 sequence: CASRDRGPETQYF. The CDR3 DNA reads as TGTGCCAGCAGGGACAGGGGGCCAGAGACCCAGTACTTC.

V usage is TRBV19 and J usage is TRBJ2-2; 9 nucleotides agree with TRBD1. Germline lookup yields CDR1 LNHDA and CDR2 SQIVND (reference sequence). The CDR3 sequence is 18 residues long. The J segment lost 3 bases and the V segment lost 3 bases, leaving 11 bases of the junction unmatched. The CDR3 spells CASSIRGTGTGHTGELFF. Written as DNA, the CDR3 is TGTGCCAGTAGTATTCGAGGTACCGGGACAGGGCACACCGGGGAGCTGTTTTTT.